This T cell receptor (beta chain) was sequenced during a study of Graves' ophthalmopathy and Graves' hyperthyroidism. Overall study findings and caveats: Blood was where most expanded thyroid clonotypes above 0.001 frequency also turned up. Ophthalmopathy was separated from stable hyperthyroidism by a 13-signature model with 87.88% sensitivity and roughly 84% specificity.

With a duration under 3 months, ophthalmopathy in the donors showed moderate-to-severe activity, CAS ≥3 and NOSPECS ≥4. Exclusion covered patients with other autoimmune diseases or uncontrolled infections (as well as pregnancy or lactation). From germline, CDR1 is SQVTM and CDR2 ANQGSEA. The CDR3 sequence is 12 residues long. Trimming stripped 1 base from V and 2 bases from J, with 6 bases between. The table lists this clonotype with many counts. The target antigen is unknown. The authors amplified TCR beta CDR3 regions, and they did so from RNA transcripts for repertoire sequencing. Following a first-round RT-PCR that used HTBI primers, a second-round multiplex PCR was carried out. Each CDR3 protein is one row after TCRdb ran MiXCR on the multiplex PCR reads. The sample records about 640,000 distinct CDR3 sequences, more than 40% being singletons.

This receptor was identified in an adult man with Graves' ophthalmopathy. The sample comprised peripheral blood. The chain couples TRBV29-1 to TRBJ2-7, with no clear D. The CDR3: CSVEGTAYEQYF. The CDR3 DNA is TGCAGCGTTGAAGGGACGGCCTACGAGCAGTACTTC.